This TCR beta chain comes out of a study of shared clonotypes between healthy human individuals. Study-level results: Clonotype sharing among donors likely depends on sequencing depth.

Every donor was a Caucasian adult from Nashville, Tennessee. Libraries were prepared by immunoSEQ multiplex PCR; TCRdb keeps only in-frame clonotypes and omits some of them. The top ten hold around 0.38% of the sample, which has 2,500,000 or so clones, roughly 92% seen once. This CDR3 has 14 residues. Looked up from germline, CDR1 is MNHNS and CDR2 is SASEGT. Trimming took 6 bases from V and 1 from J; bases not matched to a gene: 5. On this clone itself: Its antigen is as yet unknown.

This sequence originates from a young man in good health. Some clones in this sample may be carry-over from other donors' samples. The specimen was naive CD4+ T cells from PBMCs. Noted subset: CD45RA+ positively selected. V is TRBV6-1 and J is TRBJ1-1; 7 bases are a match to TRBD1. CDR3 DNA sequence: TGTGCCAGCAGCCGACAGGGTTCGAACACTGAAGCTTTCTTT. Amino acid sequence: CASSRQGSNTEAFF.